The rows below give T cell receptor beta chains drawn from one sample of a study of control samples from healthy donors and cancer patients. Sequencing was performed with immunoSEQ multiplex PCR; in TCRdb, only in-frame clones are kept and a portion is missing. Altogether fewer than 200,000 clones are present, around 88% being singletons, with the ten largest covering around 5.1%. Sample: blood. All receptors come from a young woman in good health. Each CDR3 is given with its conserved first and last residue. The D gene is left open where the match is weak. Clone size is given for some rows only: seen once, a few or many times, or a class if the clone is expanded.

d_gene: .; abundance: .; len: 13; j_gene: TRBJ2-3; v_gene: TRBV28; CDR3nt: TGTGCCAGCAGTTCATCGGACGGGAATACGCAGTATTTT; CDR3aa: CASSSSDGNTQYF
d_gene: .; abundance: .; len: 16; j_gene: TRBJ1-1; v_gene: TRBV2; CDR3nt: TGTGCCAGCAGTGAATCGTGGGCAGGGGTTAACACTGAAGCTTTCTTT; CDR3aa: CASSESWAGVNTEAFF
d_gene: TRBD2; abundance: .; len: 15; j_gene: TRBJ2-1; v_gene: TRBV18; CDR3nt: TGTGCCAGCTCACCTCGGACTAGCGGGAGCAATGAGCAGTTCTTC; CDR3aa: CASSPRTSGSNEQFF
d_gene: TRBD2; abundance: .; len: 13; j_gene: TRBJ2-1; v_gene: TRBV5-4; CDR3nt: TGTGCCAGCAGCTATACGGGGGGCAATGAGCAGTTCTTC; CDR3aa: CASSYTGGNEQFF
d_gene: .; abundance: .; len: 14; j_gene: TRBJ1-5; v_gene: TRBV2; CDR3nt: TGTGCCAGCAGTCGTCAGGGCTCCGGTCAGCCCCAGCATTTT; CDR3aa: CASSRQGSGQPQHF
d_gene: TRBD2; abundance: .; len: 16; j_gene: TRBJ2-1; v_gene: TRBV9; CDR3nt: TGTGCCAGCAGCGTAGAGATGAGCGGGGGCTACAATGAGCAGTTCTTC; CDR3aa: CASSVEMSGGYNEQFF
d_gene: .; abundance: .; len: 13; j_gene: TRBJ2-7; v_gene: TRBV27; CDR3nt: TGTGCCAGCAGTTTTTCTAGCGACTACGAGCAGTACTTC; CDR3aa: CASSFSSDYEQYF
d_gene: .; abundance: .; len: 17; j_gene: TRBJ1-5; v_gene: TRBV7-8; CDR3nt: TGTGCCAGCAGCCCCGGGGTCCGACCCTATAGCAATCAGCCCCAGCATTTT; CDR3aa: CASSPGVRPYSNQPQHF
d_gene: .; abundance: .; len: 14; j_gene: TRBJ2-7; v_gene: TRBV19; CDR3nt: TGTGCCAGTAGTGTCCAGGGGGGTCCCTACGAGCAGTACTTC; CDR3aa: CASSVQGGPYEQYF
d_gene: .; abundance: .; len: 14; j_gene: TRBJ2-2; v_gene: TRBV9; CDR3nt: TGTGCCAGCAGCGTAGATATGCGCGCCGGGGAGCTGTTTTTT; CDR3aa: CASSVDMRAGELFF
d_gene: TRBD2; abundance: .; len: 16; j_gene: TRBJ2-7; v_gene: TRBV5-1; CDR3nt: TGCGCCAGCAGCCCGACCACTAGCGGGAGGGTGGGCGAGCAGTACTTC; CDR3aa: CASSPTTSGRVGEQYF
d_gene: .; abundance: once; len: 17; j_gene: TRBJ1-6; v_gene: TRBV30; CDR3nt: TGTGCCTGGAGTATCTACTCGGTTGTCTTATATAATTCACCCCTCCACTTT; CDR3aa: CAWSIYSVVLYNSPLHF
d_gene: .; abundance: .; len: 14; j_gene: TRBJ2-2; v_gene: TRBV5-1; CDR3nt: TGCGCCAGCAGCTCCGACTTGAACACCGGGGAGCTGTTTTTT; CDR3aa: CASSSDLNTGELFF
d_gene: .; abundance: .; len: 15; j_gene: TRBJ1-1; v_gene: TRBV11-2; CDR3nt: TGTGCCAGCAGCTTAGAACCCGGGATGAACACTGAAGCTTTCTTT; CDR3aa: CASSLEPGMNTEAFF
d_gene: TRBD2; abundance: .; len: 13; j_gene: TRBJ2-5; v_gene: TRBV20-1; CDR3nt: TGCAGTGCTAGTAGGACTAGCAAAGAGACCCAGTACTTC; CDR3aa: CSASRTSKETQYF
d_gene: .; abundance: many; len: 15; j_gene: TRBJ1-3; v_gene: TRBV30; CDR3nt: TGTGCCTGGAGTGTATTAAGGGGAGTTGGAAACACCATATATTTT; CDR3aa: CAWSVLRGVGNTIYF
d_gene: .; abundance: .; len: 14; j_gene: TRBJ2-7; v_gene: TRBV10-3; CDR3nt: TGTGCCATCAGTGAGTCGACAACAGTGCACGAGCAGTACTTC; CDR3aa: CAISESTTVHEQYF
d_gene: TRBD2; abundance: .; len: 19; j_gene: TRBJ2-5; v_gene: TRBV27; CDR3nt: TGTGCCAGCAGTCAACTTCGCGGGACTAGCGGGGTCATTCAAGAGACCCAGTACTTC; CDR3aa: CASSQLRGTSGVIQETQYF
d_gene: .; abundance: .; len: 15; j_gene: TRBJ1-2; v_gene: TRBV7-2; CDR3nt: TGTGCCAGCAGCCCACGGACTTCTATCAATTATGGCTACACCTTC; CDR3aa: CASSPRTSINYGYTF
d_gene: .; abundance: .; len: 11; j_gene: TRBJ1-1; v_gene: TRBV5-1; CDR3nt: TGCGCCAGCAGCTTGGGGTACAAAGCTTTCTTT; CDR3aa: CASSLGYKAFF
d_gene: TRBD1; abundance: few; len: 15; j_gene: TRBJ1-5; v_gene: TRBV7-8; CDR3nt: TGTGCCAGCAGCCCCCGGACAGGCACGGAACAGCCCCAGCATTTT; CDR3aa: CASSPRTGTEQPQHF
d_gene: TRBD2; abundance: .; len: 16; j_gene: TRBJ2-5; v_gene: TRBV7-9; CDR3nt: TGTGCCAGCAGCTTAGGGCCTAGCGGGGTTGGGGAGACCCAGTACTTC; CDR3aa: CASSLGPSGVGETQYF
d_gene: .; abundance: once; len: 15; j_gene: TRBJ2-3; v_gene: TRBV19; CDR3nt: TGTGCCAGTAGTATGACAGTAACTAGCACAGATACGCAGTATTTT; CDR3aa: CASSMTVTSTDTQYF
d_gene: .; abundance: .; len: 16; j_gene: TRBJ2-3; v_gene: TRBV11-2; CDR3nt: TGTGCCAGCAGCTTAGACGCAGGGATCGGCACAGATACGCAGTATTTT; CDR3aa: CASSLDAGIGTDTQYF
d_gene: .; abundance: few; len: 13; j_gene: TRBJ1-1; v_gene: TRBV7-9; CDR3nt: TGTGCCAGCAGCTTAGTCGGGATCACTGAAGCTTTCTTT; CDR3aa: CASSLVGITEAFF
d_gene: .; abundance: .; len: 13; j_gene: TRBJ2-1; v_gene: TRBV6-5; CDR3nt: TGTGCCAGCAGTTTACAGGGATCGAATGAGCAGTTCTTC; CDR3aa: CASSLQGSNEQFF
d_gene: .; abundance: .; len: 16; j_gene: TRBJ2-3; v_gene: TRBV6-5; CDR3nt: TGTGCCAGCAGTAACTACCAGGGGGGCCAGAAAGATACGCAGTATTTT; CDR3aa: CASSNYQGGQKDTQYF